The source of this T cell receptor (beta chain) is a study of blood T cell repertoires in COVID-19. Across the study: Both acute and convalescent COVID-19 samples were obtained from the United States, Italy and Spain. Nucleic acid was either cDNA or gDNA, and it came from T cells, B-cell-depleted T cells, or PBMCs.

With 3 bases removed from V and 0 bases from J, the gap between germline ends came to 6 bases. Germline V gene lookup returns CDR1 SQVTM and CDR2 ANQGSEA. This CDR3 has 13 amino acids. Patients at the Seattle site were enrolled during active infection and followed longitudinally. Assay used: immunoSEQ multiplex PCR; TCRdb lists only in-frame clones, some missing. Of 300,000 or so clones listed, about 89% are singletons. A word on this clone: This sample includes further DNA sequences coding for the same CDR3.

Sample: peripheral blood. This TCR was recovered from a woman aged 25-40 years with COVID-19, enrolled during active disease. This chain joins TRBV29-1 and TRBJ1-3; D not certain. CDR3 protein: CSVEVSSGNTIYF. Here the CDR3 DNA reads TGCAGCGTTGAGGTCAGCTCTGGAAACACCATATATTTT.